This is a list of T cell receptor beta chains from one sample in a study of blood T cells in healthy people across ages. MiXCR, run by TCRdb on the 5' RACE reads, gives a single entry per CDR3 protein. This sample has about 640,000 distinct CDR3 sequences, with 25% to 35% found just once. Source material: blood. These receptor sequences come from a woman over 75 in good health. Each CDR3 is given with its conserved first and last residue. D genes are given only for firm matches. Clone sizes are given selectively: once, few, many, or a class where the clone is expanded.

j_call clone_size d_call v_call cdr3_nt cdr3_aa
TRBJ2-5 many - TRBV4-2 TGTGCCAGCAGCCAATACAAGGACAGGAGGGAAGAGACCCAGTACTTC CASSQYKDRREETQYF
TRBJ2-4 many TRBD1 TRBV20-1 TGCAGTGCCGCTGGGACAGAGAAAAACATTCAGTACTTC CSAAGTEKNIQYF
TRBJ1-1 - - TRBV28 TGTGCCAGCAGTTTATTAGGGTTGCAGAAAGCTTTCTTT CASSLLGLQKAFF
TRBJ1-1 - - TRBV4-3 TGCGCCAGCAGCCAAGGGGTGGGGGGCTCCGCTGAAGCTTTCTTT CASSQGVGGSAEAFF
TRBJ2-7 - TRBD1 TRBV7-2 TGTGCCAGCAGTGAACTGACAGGGGGCCACTACGAGCAGTACTTC CASSELTGGHYEQYF
TRBJ2-7 - - TRBV5-1 TGCGCCAGCAGCCAATCGAATACCTACGAGCAGTACTTC CASSQSNTYEQYF
TRBJ2-7 many TRBD1 TRBV20-1 TGCAGTGCTAGAGCCTCCGGGACAGGGGTTGAGCAGTACTTC CSARASGTGVEQYF
TRBJ2-1 many TRBD2 TRBV3-1 TGTGCCAGCAGCCAACTAGCGGGGGGGCCCTATGAGCAGTTCTTC CASSQLAGGPYEQFF
TRBJ1-1 few - TRBV5-1 TGCGCCAGCGGACAGTCGGGCCCGAACACTGAAGCTTTCTTT CASGQSGPNTEAFF
TRBJ1-1 - TRBD1 TRBV20-1 TGCAGTGCGGGCCGGGACAGCCGGAACACTGAAGCTTTCTTT CSAGRDSRNTEAFF
TRBJ2-5 - TRBD2 TRBV7-2 TGTGCCAGCAGCCCCCAAACTAGCGGGGCATCCTACAAGCAGTACTTC CASSPQTSGASYKQYF
TRBJ1-2 many - TRBV11-2 TGTGCCAGCAGCTTAGGAGGGGGGAATGGCTACACCTTC CASSLGGGNGYTF
TRBJ2-7 many TRBD2 TRBV10-3 TGTGCCATCAGGGCTAGCGGGGGCCTCCACGAGCAGTACTTC CAIRASGGLHEQYF
TRBJ1-2 many - TRBV7-2 TGTGCCAGCAGCTTCGGCCGGGGCGTTAACTATGGCTACACCTTC CASSFGRGVNYGYTF
TRBJ1-1 few - TRBV20-1 TGCAGTGCTATTCTTCTGATAGCTTTCTTT CSAILLIAFF
TRBJ2-3 - - TRBV2 TGTGCCAGCAGTGAAGGGAGGCAGGGTACGCAGTATTTT CASSEGRQGTQYF
TRBJ1-2 many - TRBV29-1 TGCAGCGTTTCTCAGGGGCATGGCTACACCTTC CSVSQGHGYTF
TRBJ2-3 - TRBD2 TRBV29-1 TGCAGCGTTGAGGGTGCCCTAGCGGGACTCTGGACAGATACGCAGTATTTT CSVEGALAGLWTDTQYF
TRBJ2-3 - - TRBV7-2 TGTGCCAGCAGCTGGGCACGCGGGGGCCCTAAAGATACGCAGTATTTT CASSWARGGPKDTQYF
TRBJ1-5 many - TRBV20-1 TGCAGTGCTACCCCTGGGGCCAATCAGCCCCAGCATTTT CSATPGANQPQHF
TRBJ2-1 many - TRBV29-1 TGCAGCGGCCTTACCGGGGGCCGCGATGAGCAGTTCTTC CSGLTGGRDEQFF
TRBJ1-2 few - TRBV6-6 TGTGCCAGCAGCACCCCCGGCAGGTCCTATGGCTACACCTTC CASSTPGRSYGYTF
TRBJ2-3 many TRBD2 TRBV20-1 TGCAGTGCTAGAGTCACTAGCGGGGGCCCGCCCGGCACAGATACGCAGTATTTT CSARVTSGGPPGTDTQYF
TRBJ2-3 many TRBD1 TRBV7-2 TGTGCCAGCAGCTTCGACAGGGGGGACACAGATACGCAGTATTTT CASSFDRGDTDTQYF
TRBJ2-7 - TRBD1 TRBV14 TGTGCCAGCAGCCCGCGAACAGGGGGCGAATACAATGAGCAGTACTTC CASSPRTGGEYNEQYF
TRBJ2-2 - - TRBV7-2 TGTGCCAGCAGCTCCAGAGACACTCCCGGGGAGCTGTTTTTT CASSSRDTPGELFF
TRBJ2-3 many TRBD1 TRBV24-1 TGTGCCACCAGTGACCCAGGGGGATACACGCAGTATTTT CATSDPGGYTQYF
TRBJ2-1 many - TRBV9 TGTGCCAGCAGCCCCCGGACTGACGGGGGAAACAATGAGCAGTTCTTC CASSPRTDGGNNEQFF
TRBJ2-1 - TRBD2 TRBV7-8 TGTGCCAGCAGCTCCCTGACTAGCGGGGGAACTCCTGGGTTCTTC CASSSLTSGGTPGFF